The clone carrying this T cell receptor beta chain was observed a single time. This sample stems from a study of control samples from healthy donors and cancer patients. Assay used: immunoSEQ multiplex PCR; TCRdb lists only in-frame clones, some missing. The sample shows 390,000 or so clones, over 75% of them seen only once. The CDR3 consists of 15 residues. Germline CDR1 reads SGHTA; CDR2 reads FQGNSA. The ends were cut back, 2 bases at V and 5 bases at J, with 15 bases in the middle. The V call is TRBV7-2, the J call TRBJ1-2; D not certain. This TCR came from a man aged 40-50 years with head and neck cancer. Sequencing was carried out using PBMCs. In DNA form, the CDR3 reads TGTGCCAGCAGCTTACAGCGGGGAACTGGGTATGGCTACACCTTC. Translation gives CASSLQRGTGYGYTF. Full variable domain (remainder filled in from reference TRBV7-2 and TRBJ1-2): GAGVSQSPSNKVTEKGKDVELRCDPISGHTALYWYRQSLGQGLEFLIYFQGNSAPDKSGLPSDRFSAERTGGSVSTLTIQRTQQEDSAVYLCASSLQRGTGYGYTFGSGTRLTVV.